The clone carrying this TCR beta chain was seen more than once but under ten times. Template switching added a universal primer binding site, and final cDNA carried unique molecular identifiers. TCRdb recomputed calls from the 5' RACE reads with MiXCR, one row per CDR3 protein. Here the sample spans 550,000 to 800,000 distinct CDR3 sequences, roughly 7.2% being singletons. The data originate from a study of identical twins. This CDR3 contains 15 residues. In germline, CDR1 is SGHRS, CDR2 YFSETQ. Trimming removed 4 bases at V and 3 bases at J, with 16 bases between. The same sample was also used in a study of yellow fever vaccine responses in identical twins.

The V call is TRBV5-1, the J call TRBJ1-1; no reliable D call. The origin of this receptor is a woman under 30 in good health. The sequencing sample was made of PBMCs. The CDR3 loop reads CASSPPTGFDTEAFF. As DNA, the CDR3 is TGCGCCAGCAGCCCCCCCACGGGGTTCGACACTGAAGCTTTCTTT.